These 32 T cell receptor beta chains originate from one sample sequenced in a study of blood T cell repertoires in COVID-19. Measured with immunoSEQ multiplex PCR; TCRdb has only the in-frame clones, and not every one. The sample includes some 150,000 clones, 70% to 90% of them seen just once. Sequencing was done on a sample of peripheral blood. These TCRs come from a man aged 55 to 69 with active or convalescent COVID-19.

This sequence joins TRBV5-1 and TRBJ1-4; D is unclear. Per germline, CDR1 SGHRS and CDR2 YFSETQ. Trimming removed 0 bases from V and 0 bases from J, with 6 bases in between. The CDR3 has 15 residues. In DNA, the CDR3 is TGCGCCAGCAGCTTGGCGCAGGCAACTAATGAAAAACTGTTTTTT. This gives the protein CASSLAQATNEKLFF.

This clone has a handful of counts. The CDR3 nucleotides are TGTGCCAGCAGCTTGGCCATTCTCGGCTACACCTTC. Translation: CASSLAILGYTF. The V call is TRBV7-9, the J call TRBJ1-2, with unresolved D. From germline, CDR1 is SEHNR and CDR2 FQNEAQ (reference sequence). The CDR3 extends over 12 amino acids. V was shortened by 3 bases and J by 8 bases, with 10 bases between the two germline ends. The variable domain in full, completed from reference TRBV7-9 and TRBJ1-2, reads DTGVSQNPRHKITKRGQNVTFRCDPISEHNRLYWYRQTLGQGPEFLTYFQNEAQLEKSRLLSDRFSAERPKGSFSTLEIQRTEQGDSAMYLCASSLAILGYTFGSGTRLTVV.

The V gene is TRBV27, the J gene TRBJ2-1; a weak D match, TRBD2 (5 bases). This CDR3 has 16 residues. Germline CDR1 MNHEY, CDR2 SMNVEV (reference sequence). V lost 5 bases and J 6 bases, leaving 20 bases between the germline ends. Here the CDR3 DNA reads TGTGCCAGCAGTCCCATTTCGTCGGGGTTGGGCAATGAGCAGTTCTTC. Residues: CASSPISSGLGNEQFF.

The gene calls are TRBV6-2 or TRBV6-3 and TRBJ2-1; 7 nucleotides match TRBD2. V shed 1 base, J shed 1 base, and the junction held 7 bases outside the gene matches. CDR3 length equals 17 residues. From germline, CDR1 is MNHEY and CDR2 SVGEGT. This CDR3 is CASSYLGLYLSYNEQFF. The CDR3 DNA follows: TGTGCCAGCAGTTACTTGGGACTATATCTTTCCTACAATGAGCAGTTCTTC.

The CDR3 DNA reads TGTGCCAGCAGCCAGGGACTAGCGGGGTTCGCAGATACGCAGTATTTT. Translation: CASSQGLAGFADTQYF. The chain employs TRBV3-1 (or the pseudogene TRBV3-2) and TRBJ2-3, with 13 bases lining up with TRBD2. CDR3 size: 16 residues. V trimming: 3 bases; J trimming: 4 bases; junction bases outside the gene matches: 4. Germline V gene data show CDR1 as LGHDT and CDR2 as YNNKEL (reference sequence).

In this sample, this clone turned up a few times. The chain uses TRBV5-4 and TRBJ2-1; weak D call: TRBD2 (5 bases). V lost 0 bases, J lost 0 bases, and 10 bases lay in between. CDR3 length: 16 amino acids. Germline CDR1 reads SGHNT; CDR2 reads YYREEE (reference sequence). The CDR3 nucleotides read TGTGCCAGCAGCTTGGAGGGTGGGAGCTCCTACAATGAGCAGTTCTTC. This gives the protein CASSLEGGSSYNEQFF.

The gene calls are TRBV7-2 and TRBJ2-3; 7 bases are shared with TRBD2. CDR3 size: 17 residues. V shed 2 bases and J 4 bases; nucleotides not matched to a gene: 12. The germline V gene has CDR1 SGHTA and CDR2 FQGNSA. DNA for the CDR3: TGTGCCAGCAGCTTAATTGGGATGGGGGAGGGCCCAGATACGCAGTATTTT. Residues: CASSLIGMGEGPDTQYF. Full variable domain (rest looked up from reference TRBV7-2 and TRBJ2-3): GAGVSQSPSNKVTEKGKDVELRCDPISGHTALYWYRQSLGQGLEFLIYFQGNSAPDKSGLPSDRFSAERTGGSVSTLTIQRTQQEDSAVYLCASSLIGMGEGPDTQYFGPGTRLTVL.

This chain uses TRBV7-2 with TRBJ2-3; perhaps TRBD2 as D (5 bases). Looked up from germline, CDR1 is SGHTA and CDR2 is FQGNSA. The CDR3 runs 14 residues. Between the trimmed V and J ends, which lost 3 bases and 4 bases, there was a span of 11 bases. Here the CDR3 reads CASSFRNGADTQYF. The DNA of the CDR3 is TGTGCCAGCAGCTTTCGGAACGGGGCAGATACGCAGTATTTT.

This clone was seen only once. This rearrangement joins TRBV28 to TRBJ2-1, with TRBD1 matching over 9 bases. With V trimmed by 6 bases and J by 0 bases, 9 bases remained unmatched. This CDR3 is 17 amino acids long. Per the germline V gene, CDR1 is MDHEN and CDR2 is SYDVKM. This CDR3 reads CASSNRGPISSYNEQFF. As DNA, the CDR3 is TGTGCCAGCAGCAACAGGGGGCCTATTAGCTCCTACAATGAGCAGTTCTTC.

CDR3 nucleotide sequence: TGTGCCACCAGCAGACTCCAGACAGGGGACGAGCAGTACTTC. Protein sequence: CATSRLQTGDEQYF. The chain employs TRBV15 and TRBJ2-7, with 8 bases identical to TRBD1. CDR1 is LNHNV, CDR2 YYDKDF, per germline (reference sequence). J lost 5 bases, V lost 2 bases, and 5 bases had no gene match. CDR3 length: 14 residues.

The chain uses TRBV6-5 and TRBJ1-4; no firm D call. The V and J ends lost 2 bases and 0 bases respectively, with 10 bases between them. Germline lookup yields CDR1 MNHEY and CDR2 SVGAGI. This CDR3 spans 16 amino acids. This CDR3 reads CASSYDPDSTNEKLFF. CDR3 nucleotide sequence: TGTGCCAGCAGTTACGACCCAGACTCAACTAATGAAAAACTGTTTTTT.

CDR3 sequence: CASSTGGSGYTF. The CDR3 nucleotides are TGTGCCAGCAGTACAGGGGGCTCTGGCTACACCTTC. V usage is TRBV2 and J usage is TRBJ1-2; TRBD1 matches 9 bases. V lost 5 bases, J lost 7 bases, and 2 bases stayed unmatched. Per germline, CDR1 SNHLY and CDR2 FYNNEI. This CDR3 region has 12 residues.

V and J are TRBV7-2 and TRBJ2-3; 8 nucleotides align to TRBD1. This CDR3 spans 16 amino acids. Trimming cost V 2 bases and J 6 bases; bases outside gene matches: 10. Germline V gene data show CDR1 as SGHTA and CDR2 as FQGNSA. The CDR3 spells CASSLQGQDLHDTQYF. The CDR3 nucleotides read TGTGCCAGCAGCTTACAGGGACAGGACCTACACGATACGCAGTATTTT.

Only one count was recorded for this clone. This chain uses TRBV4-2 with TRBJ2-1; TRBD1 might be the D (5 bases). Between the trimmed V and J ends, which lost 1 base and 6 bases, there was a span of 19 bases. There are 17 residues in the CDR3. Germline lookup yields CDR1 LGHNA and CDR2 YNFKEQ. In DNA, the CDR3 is TGTGCCAGCAGCCAAGGGTTAAGGGGCATAGTATTCAATGAGCAGTTCTTC. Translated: CASSQGLRGIVFNEQFF.

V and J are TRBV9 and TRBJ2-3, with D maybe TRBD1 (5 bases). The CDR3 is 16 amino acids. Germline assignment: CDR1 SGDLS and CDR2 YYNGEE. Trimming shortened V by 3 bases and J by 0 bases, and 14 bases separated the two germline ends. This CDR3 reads CASSAGSGVSTDTQYF. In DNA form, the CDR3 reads TGTGCCAGCAGCGCAGGGTCGGGCGTTAGCACAGATACGCAGTATTTT.

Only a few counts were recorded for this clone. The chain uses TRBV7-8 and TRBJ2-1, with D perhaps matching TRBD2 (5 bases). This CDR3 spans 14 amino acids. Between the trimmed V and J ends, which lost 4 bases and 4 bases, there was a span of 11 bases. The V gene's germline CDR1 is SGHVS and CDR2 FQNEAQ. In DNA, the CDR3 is TGTGCCAGCAGCTCTCTAGCCTCGTACAATGAGCAGTTCTTC. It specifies CASSSLASYNEQFF.

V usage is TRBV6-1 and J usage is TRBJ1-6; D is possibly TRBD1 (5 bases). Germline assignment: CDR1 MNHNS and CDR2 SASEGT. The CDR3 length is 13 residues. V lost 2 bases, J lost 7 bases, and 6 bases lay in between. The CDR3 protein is CASSEPGNSPLHF. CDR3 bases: TGTGCCAGCAGTGAACCAGGGAATTCACCCCTCCACTTT.

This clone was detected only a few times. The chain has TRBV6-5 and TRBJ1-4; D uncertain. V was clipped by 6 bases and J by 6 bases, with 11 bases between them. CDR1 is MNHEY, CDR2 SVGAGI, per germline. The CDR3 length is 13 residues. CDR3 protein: CASSRSRDEKLFF. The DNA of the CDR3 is TGTGCCAGCAGCCGAAGCCGAGATGAAAAACTGTTTTTT.

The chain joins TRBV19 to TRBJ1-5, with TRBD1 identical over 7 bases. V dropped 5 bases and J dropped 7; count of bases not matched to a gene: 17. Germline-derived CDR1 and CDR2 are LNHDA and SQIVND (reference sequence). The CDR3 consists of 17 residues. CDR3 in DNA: TGTGCCAGTAGTGCAGGGGACAGTTCCTTGAGGGGCCAGCCCCAGCATTTT. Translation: CASSAGDSSLRGQPQHF.

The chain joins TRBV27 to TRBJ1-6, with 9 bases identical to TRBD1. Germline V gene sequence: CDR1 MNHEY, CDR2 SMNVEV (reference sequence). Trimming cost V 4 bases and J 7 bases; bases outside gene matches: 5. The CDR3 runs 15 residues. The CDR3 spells CASSSSGTGNSPLHF. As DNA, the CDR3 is TGTGCCAGCAGTTCCTCCGGGACAGGGAATTCACCCCTCCACTTT.

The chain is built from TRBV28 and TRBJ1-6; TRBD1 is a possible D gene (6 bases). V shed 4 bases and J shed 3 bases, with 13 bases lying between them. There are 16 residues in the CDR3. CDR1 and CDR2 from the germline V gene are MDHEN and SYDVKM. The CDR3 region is CASSYTGFGYNSPLHF. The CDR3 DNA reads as TGTGCCAGCAGTTATACAGGGTTCGGCTATAATTCACCCCTCCACTTT.

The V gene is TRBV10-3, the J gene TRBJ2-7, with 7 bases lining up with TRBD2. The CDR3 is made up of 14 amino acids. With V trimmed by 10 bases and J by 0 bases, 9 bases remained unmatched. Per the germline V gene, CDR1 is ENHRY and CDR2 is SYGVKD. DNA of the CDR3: TGTGCCACAGCCGGGACTACCTCCTCCTACGAGCAGTACTTC. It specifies CATAGTTSSYEQYF.

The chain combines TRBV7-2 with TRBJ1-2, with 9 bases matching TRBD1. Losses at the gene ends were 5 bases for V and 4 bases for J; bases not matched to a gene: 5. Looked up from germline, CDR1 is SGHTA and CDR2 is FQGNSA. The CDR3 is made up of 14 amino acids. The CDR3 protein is CASSLQGARYGYTF. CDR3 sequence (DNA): TGTGCCAGCAGCCTACAGGGGGCGCGCTATGGCTACACCTTC.

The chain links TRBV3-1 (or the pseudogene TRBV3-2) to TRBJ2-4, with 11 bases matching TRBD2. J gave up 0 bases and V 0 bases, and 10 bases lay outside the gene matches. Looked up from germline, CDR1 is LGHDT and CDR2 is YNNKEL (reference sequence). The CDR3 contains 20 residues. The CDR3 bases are TGTGCCAGCAGCCAAGAGTCTAGCGGGAGGTTCCAGCTAGCCAAAAACATTCAGTACTTC. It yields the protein CASSQESSGRFQLAKNIQYF.

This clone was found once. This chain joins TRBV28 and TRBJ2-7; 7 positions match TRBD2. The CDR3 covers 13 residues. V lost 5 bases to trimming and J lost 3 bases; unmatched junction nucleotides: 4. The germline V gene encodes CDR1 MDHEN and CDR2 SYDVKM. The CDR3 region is CASSQAGNYEQYF. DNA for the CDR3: TGTGCCAGCAGTCAAGCGGGAAACTACGAGCAGTACTTC.

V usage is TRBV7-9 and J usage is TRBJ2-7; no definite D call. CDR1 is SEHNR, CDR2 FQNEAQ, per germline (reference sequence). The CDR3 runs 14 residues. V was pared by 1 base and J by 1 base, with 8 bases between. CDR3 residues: CASSLDGRSYEQYF. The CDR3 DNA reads TGTGCCAGCAGCTTAGACGGTCGATCCTACGAGCAGTACTTC.

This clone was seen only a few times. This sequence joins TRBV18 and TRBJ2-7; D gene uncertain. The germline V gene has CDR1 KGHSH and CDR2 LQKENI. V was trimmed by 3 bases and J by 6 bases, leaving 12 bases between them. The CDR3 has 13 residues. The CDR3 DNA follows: TGTGCCAGCTCACCTCAGAAAGAGGCCGAGCAGTACTTC. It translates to CASSPQKEAEQYF.

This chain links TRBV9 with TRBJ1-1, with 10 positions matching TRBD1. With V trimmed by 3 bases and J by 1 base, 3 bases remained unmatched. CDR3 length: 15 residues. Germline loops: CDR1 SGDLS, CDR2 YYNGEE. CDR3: CASSAGQGGNTEAFF. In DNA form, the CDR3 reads TGTGCCAGCAGCGCTGGACAGGGGGGGAACACTGAAGCTTTCTTT.

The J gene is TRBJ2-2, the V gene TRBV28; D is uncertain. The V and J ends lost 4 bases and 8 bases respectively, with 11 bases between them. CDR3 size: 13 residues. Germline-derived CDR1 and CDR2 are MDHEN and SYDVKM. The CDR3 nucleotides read TGTGCCAGCAGTTCCGAGATTGAGGGGGAGCTGTTTTTT. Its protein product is CASSSEIEGELFF. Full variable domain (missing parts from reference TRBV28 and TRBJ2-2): DVKVTQSSRYLVKRTGEKVFLECVQDMDHENMFWYRQDPGLGLRLIYFSYDVKMKEKGDIPEGYSVSREKKERFSLILESASTNQTSMYLCASSSEIEGELFFGEGSRLTVL.

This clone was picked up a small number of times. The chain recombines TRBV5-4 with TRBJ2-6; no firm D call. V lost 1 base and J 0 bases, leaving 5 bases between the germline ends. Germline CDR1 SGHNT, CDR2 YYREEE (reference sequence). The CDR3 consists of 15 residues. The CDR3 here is CASSLTVSGANVLTF. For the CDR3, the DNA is TGTGCCAGCAGCTTGACAGTCTCTGGGGCCAACGTCCTGACTTTC.

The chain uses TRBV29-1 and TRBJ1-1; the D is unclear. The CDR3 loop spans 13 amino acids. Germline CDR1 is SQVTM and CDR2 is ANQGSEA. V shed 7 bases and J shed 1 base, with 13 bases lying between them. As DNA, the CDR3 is TGCAGCGCTATCTCCGGAGGGAACACTGAAGCTTTCTTT. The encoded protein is CSAISGGNTEAFF.

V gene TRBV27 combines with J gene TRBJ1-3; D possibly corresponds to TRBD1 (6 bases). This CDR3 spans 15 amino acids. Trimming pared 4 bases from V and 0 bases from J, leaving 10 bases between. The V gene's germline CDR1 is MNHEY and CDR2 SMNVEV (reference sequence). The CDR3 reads CASSSLDSSGNTIYF. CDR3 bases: TGTGCCAGCAGTTCATTGGACAGCTCTGGAAACACCATATATTTT.